The clone carrying this T cell receptor beta chain was counted only a few times. Its antigen is as yet unknown. The CDR3 has 13 residues. Trimming cost V 3 bases and J 6 bases, with 9 bases left between them. The V gene's germline CDR1 is SGDLS and CDR2 YYNGEE. TCRdb reprocessed the 5' RACE reads via MiXCR and lists one record per CDR3 protein. Here the sample spans about 350,000 distinct CDR3 sequences, around a fifth being singletons. The source of the sample is a study of T-cell memory formation after mild COVID-19. Findings and limits, study-wide: Clones that contracted from day 15 to 85 had balanced CD4/CD8; later expanders were CD4+ biased. Some clones that responded turned up in pre-infection memory, which suggests that cross-reactive memory joined in.

The specimen was PBMCs or a T cell subset sorted from them (not recorded which). This TCR was sampled from a man aged 18 to 30 who had mild COVID-19 (a few samples of this study predate the infection). Cell type and time point are not known. The chain has TRBV9 and TRBJ2-2; D is ambiguous. Written as DNA, the CDR3 is TGTGCCAGCAGCGCCAGGATCCCCGGGGAGCTGTTTTTT. Translation gives CASSARIPGELFF.